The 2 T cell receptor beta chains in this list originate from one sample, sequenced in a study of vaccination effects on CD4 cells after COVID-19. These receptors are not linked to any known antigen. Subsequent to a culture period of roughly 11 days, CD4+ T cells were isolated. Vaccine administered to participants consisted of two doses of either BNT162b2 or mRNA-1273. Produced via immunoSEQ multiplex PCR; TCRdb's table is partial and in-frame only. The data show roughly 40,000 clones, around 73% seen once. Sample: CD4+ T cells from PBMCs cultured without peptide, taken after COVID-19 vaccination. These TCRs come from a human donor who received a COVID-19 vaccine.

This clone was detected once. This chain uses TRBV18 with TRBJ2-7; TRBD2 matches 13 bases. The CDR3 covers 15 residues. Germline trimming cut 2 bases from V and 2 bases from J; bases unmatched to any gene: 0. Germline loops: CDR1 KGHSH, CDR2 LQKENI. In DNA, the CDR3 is TGTGCCAGCTCACCAGGACTAGCGGGGGCCTACGAGCAGTACTTC. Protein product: CASSPGLAGAYEQYF.

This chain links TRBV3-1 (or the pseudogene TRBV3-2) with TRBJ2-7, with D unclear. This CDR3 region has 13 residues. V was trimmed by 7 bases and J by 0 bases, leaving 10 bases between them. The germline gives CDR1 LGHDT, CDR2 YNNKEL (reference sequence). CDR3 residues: CASIRAGSYEQYF. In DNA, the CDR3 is TGTGCCAGCATCCGGGCCGGCTCCTACGAGCAGTACTTC.